This T cell receptor beta chain was obtained from a study of blood T cell repertoires in COVID-19. Study in general: There were acute and convalescent COVID-19 samples, and they came from the United States, Italy and Spain. In each case, the material was cDNA or gDNA derived from T cells, B-cell-depleted T cells, or PBMCs.

Under the authors' procedure: Estimation of nucleated cell counts was performed using reference gene primer amplification. Method: immunoSEQ multiplex PCR; TCRdb's copy keeps in-frame clones and lacks some. The DNA gave D and trimming, while V, J and clone size come from that table. The table records 230,000 or so clones, around 85% of them present only once. Trimming left V 4 bases short and J 6 bases short, with 17 bases between. This CDR3 spans 14 amino acids. Germline lookup yields CDR1 SGHRS and CDR2 YFSETQ. The clonotype originates from a human donor in a cohort sampled during active COVID-19. The sample was peripheral blood. This chain connects TRBV5-1 to TRBJ2-7; a weak D match, TRBD1 (6 bases). CDR3 sequence: CASSPYRAEIEQYF. CDR3 nucleotide sequence: TGCGCCAGCAGCCCCTACAGGGCAGAGATCGAGCAGTACTTC.